This record concerns one T cell receptor beta chain sequence. This may be a read error, as it is one base from a much larger clone. This sample is part of a study of blood T cells in healthy people across ages. The authors ran a second PCR of about 6 to 11 cycles using a sample-barcoded 5' primer and a J-beta primer mix. TCRdb re-called the 5' RACE reads through MiXCR, storing one row per CDR3 protein. The sample yields roughly 680,000 distinct CDR3 sequences, approximately 52% seen once. The CDR3 is 14 residues long. The sequence derives from an elderly woman in good health. V and J are TRBV12-3 or TRBV12-4 and TRBJ2-3, with 8 bases matching TRBD1. Sequenced material: blood. The CDR3 here is CASSEGQGRDAQYF. Written as DNA, the CDR3 is TGTGCCAGCAGTGAAGGACAGGGAAGAGATGCGCAGTATTTT.